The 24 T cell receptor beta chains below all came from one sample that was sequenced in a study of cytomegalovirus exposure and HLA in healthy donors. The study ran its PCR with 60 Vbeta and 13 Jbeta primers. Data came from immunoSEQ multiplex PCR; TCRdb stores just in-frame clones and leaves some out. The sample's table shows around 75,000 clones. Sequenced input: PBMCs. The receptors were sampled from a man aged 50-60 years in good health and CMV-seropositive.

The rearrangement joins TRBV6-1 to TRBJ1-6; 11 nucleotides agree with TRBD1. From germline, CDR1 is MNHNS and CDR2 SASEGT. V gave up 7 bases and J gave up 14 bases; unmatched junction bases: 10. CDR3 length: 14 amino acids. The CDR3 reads CASTSGQGVWSLHF. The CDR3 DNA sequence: TGTGCCAGCACCTCGGGACAGGGGGTATGGTCCCTCCACTTT.

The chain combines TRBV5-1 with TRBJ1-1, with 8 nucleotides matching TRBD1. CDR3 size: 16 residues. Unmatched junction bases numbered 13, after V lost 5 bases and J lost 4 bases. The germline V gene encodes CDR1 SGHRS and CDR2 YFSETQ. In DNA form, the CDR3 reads TGCGCCAGCAGTTCATCCCCTGGACAGGGCGGCACTGAAGCTTTCTTT. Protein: CASSSSPGQGGTEAFF.

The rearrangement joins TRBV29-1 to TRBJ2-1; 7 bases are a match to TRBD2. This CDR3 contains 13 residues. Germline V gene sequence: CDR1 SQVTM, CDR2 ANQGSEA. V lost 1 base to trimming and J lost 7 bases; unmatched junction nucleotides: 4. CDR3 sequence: CSVEATSWNEQFF. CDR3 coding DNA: TGCAGCGTTGAAGCGACTAGCTGGAATGAGCAGTTCTTC.

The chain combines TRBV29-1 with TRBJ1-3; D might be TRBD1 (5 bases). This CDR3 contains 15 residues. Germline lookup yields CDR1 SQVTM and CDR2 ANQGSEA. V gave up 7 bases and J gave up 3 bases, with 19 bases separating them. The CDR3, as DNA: TGCAGCGCTTCTACTCCGGGGGGAGGTGGAAACACCATATATTTT. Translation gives CSASTPGGGGNTIYF.

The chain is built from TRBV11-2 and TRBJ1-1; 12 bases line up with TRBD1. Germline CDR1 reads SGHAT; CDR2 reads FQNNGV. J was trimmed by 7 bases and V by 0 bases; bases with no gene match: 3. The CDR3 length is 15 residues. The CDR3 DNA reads TGTGCCAGCAGCTTAGACGGGACAGGGGGCGGTGAAGCTTTCTTT. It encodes CASSLDGTGGGEAFF. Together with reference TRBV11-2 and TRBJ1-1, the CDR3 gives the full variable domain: EAGVAQSPRYKIIEKRQSVAFWCNPISGHATLYWYQQILGQGPKLLIQFQNNGVVDDSQLPKDRFSAERLKGVDSTLKIQPAKLEDSAVYLCASSLDGTGGGEAFFGQGTRLTVV.

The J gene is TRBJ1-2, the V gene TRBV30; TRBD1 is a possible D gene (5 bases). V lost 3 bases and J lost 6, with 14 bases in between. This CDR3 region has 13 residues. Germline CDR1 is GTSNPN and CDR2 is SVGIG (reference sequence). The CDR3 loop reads CAWSFGQNHGYTF. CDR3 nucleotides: TGTGCCTGGAGCTTCGGACAAAACCATGGCTACACCTTC.

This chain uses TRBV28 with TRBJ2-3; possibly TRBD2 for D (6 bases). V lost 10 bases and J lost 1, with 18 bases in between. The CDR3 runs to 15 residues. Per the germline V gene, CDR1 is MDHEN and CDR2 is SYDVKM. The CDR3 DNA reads TGTGCCACGTTCGGCAGGGAGGTCGGCACAGATACGCAGTATTTT. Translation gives CATFGREVGTDTQYF.

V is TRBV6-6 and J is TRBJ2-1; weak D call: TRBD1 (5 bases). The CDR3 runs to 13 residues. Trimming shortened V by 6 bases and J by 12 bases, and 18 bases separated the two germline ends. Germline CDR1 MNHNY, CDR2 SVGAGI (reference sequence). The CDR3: CASSRPTQQGQFF. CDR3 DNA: TGTGCCAGCAGCCGACCGACTCAGCAGGGGCAGTTCTTC.

CDR3 coding DNA: TGCGCCAGCAGTAACGACATATCCCAAGAGACCCAGTACTTC. It translates to CASSNDISQETQYF. The rearrangement links TRBV5-1 to TRBJ2-5; D is undetermined. The V gene lost 5 bases and the J gene lost 1 base, with 12 bases spanning the gap. The CDR3 contains 14 residues. The germline gives CDR1 SGHRS, CDR2 YFSETQ. Together with reference TRBV5-1 and TRBJ2-5, the CDR3 gives the full variable domain: KAGVTQTPRYLIKTRGQQVTLSCSPISGHRSVSWYQQTPGQGLQFLFEYFSETQRNKGNFPGRFSGRQFSNSRSEMNVSTLELGDSALYLCASSNDISQETQYFGPGTRLLVL.

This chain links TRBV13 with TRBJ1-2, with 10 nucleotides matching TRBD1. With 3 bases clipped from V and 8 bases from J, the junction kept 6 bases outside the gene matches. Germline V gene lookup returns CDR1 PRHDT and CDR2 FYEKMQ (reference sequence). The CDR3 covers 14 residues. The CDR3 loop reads CASSFSGTGVGYTF. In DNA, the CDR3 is TGTGCCAGCAGCTTCTCCGGGACAGGGGTCGGCTACACCTTC.

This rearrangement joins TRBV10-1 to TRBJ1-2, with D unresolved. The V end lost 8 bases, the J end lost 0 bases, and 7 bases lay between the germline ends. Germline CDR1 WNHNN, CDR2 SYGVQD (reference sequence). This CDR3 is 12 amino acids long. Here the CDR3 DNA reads TGCGCCAGCTGGGCCACTAACTATGGCTACACCTTC. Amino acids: CASWATNYGYTF.

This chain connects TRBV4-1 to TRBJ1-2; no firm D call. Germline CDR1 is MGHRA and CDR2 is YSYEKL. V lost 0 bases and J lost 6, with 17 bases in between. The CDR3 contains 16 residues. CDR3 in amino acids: CASSQEKSMVNDGYTF. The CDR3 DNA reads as TGCGCCAGCAGCCAAGAAAAGTCTATGGTGAACGATGGCTACACCTTC.

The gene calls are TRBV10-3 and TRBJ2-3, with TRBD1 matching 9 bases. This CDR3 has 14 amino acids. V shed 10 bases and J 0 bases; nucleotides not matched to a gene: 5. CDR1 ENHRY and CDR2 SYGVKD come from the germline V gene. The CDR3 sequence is CANGQGPSTDTQYF. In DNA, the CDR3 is TGTGCCAACGGACAGGGGCCTAGCACAGATACGCAGTATTTT.

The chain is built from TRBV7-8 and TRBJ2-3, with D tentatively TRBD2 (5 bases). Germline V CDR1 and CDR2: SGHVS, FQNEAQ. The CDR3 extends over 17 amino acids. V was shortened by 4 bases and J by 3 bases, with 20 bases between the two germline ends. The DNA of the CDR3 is TGTGCCAGCAGCTCGGATCTGACCATAGCGCTAACAGATACGCAGTATTTT. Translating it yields CASSSDLTIALTDTQYF.

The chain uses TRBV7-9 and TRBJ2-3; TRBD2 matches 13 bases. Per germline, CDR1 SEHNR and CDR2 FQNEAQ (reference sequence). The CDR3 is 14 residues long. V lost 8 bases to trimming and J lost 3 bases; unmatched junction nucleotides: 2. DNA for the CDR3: TGTGCCAGCTCGACTAGCGGGGGGACAGATACGCAGTATTTT. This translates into CASSTSGGTDTQYF.

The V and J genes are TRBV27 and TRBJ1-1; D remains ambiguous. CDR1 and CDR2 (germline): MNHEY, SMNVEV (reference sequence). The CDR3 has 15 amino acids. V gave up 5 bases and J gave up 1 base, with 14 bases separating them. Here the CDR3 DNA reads TGTGCCAGCAGTCCTCGGGAGGGAGCGAACACTGAAGCTTTCTTT. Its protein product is CASSPREGANTEAFF.

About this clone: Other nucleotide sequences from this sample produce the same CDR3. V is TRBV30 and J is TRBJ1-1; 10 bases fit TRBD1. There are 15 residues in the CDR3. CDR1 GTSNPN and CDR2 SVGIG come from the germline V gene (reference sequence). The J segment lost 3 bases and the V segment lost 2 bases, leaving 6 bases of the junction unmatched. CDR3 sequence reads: CAWSSPTGGYTEAFF. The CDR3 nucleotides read TGTGCCTGGAGTTCCCCGACAGGGGGCTACACTGAAGCTTTCTTT.

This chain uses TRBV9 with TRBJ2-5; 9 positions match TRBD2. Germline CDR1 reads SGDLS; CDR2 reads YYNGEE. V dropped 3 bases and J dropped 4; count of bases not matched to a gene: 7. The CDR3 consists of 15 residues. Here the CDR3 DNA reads TGTGCCAGCAGCGAGTTTAGCGGGAGAGGAGAGACCCAGTACTTC. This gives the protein CASSEFSGRGETQYF. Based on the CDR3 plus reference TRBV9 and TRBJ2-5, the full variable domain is DSGVTQTPKHLITATGQRVTLRCSPRSGDLSVYWYQQSLDQGLQFLIQYYNGEERAKGNILERFSAQQFPDLHSELNLSSLELGDSALYFCASSEFSGRGETQYFGPGTRLLVL.

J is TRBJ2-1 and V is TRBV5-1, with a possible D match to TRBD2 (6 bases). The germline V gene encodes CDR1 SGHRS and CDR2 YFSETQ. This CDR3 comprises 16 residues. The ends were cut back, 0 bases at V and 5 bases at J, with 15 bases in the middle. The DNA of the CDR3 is TGCGCCAGCAGCTTGGCCAAGATTAGCGGCCACAATGAGCAGTTCTTC. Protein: CASSLAKISGHNEQFF.

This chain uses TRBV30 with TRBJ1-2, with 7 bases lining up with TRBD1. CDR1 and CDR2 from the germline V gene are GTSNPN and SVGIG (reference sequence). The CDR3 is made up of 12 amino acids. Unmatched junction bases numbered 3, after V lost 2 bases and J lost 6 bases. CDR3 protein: CAWSPQGDGYTF. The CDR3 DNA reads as TGTGCCTGGAGTCCCCAGGGGGATGGCTACACCTTC.

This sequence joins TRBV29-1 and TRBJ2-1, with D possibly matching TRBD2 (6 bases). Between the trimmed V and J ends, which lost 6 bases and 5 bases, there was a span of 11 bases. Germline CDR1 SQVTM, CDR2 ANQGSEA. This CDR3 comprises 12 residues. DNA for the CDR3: TGCAGCGTCGGACTAATTCACAATGAGCAGTTCTTC. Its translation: CSVGLIHNEQFF.

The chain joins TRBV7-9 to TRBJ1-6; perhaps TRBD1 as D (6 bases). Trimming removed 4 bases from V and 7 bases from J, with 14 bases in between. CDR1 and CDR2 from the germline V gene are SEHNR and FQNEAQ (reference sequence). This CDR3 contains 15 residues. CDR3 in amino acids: CASSSRGGGNSPLHF. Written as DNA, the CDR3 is TGTGCCAGCAGCTCCCGGGGAGGGGGGAATTCACCCCTCCACTTT. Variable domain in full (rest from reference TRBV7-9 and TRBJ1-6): DTGVSQNPRHKITKRGQNVTFRCDPISEHNRLYWYRQTLGQGPEFLTYFQNEAQLEKSRLLSDRFSAERPKGSFSTLEIQRTEQGDSAMYLCASSSRGGGNSPLHFGNGTRLTVT.

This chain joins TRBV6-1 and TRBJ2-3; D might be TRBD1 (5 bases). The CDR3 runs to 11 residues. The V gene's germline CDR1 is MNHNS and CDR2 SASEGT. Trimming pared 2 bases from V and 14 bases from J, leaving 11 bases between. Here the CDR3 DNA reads TGTGCCAGCAGTGAAAAAAGCAGGGTGTATTTT. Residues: CASSEKSRVYF.

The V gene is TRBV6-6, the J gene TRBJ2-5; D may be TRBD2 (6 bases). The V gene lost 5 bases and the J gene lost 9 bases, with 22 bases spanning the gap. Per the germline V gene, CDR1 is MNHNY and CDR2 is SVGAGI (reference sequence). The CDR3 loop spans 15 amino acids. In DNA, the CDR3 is TGTGCCAGCAGTCGGAGGGACGGAGTCAGTGGGGCCCAGTACTTC. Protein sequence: CASSRRDGVSGAQYF.